Below are 2 T cell receptor beta chains sequenced from a single sample in a study of blood T cell repertoires in COVID-19. This table comes from immunoSEQ multiplex PCR, and its TCRdb copy is limited to in-frame clones, with some not included. The sample has 490,000 or so clones; roughly nine tenths are singletons. The sequenced sample was PBMCs or T cells enriched from blood (not recorded which). These receptors originate from a woman aged 60-75 years who had recovered from COVID-19.

The chain links TRBV29-1 to TRBJ1-4, with D possibly being TRBD1 (5 bases). With 5 bases removed from V and 4 bases from J, the gap between germline ends came to 11 bases. Germline V gene data show CDR1 as SQVTM and CDR2 as ANQGSEA. The CDR3 is 13 amino acids. CDR3 amino acids: CSVRGGFNEKLFF. In DNA, the CDR3 is TGCAGCGTTAGGGGCGGTTTTAATGAAAAACTGTTTTTT.

V usage is TRBV6-6 and J usage is TRBJ2-1; maybe TRBD1 (6 bases). The CDR3 has 16 residues. The germline CDR1 and CDR2 sequences are MNHNY and SVGAGI (reference sequence). The V end lost 5 bases, the J end lost 3 bases, and 17 bases lay between the germline ends. The CDR3 DNA follows: TGTGCCAGCAGTCGATATCCTGGACAGCTCTACAATGAGCAGTTCTTC. This translates into CASSRYPGQLYNEQFF.